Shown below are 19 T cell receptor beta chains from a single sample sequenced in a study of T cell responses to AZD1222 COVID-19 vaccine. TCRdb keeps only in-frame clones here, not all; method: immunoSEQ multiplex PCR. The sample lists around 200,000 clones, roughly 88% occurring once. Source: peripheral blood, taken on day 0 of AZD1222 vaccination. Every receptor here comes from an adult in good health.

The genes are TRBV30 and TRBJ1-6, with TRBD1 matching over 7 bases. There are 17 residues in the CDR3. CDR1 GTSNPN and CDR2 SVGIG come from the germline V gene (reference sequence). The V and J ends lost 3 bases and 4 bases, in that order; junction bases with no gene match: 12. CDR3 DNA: TGTGCCTGGAGCTTTCGGGACAGCGGATTTTATAATTCACCCCTCCACTTT. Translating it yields CAWSFRDSGFYNSPLHF.

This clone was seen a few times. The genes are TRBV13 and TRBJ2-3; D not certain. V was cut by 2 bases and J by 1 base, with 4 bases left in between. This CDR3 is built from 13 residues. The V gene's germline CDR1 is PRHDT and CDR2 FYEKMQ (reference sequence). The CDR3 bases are TGTGCCAGCAGCTTATGGGGCACAGATACGCAGTATTTT. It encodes CASSLWGTDTQYF.

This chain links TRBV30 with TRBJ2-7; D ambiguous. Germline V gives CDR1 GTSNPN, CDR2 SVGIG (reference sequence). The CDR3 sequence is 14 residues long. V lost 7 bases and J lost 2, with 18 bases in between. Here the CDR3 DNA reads TGTGCCTCACCGAGACGGTGGCTTACCTACGAGCAGTACTTC. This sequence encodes CASPRRWLTYEQYF.

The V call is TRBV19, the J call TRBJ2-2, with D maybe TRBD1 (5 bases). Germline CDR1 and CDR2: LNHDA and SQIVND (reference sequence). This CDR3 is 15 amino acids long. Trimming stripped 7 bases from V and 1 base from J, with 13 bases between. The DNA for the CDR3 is TGTGCCAGTACCCAAATGACAGTGAACACCGGGGAGCTGTTTTTT. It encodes CASTQMTVNTGELFF.

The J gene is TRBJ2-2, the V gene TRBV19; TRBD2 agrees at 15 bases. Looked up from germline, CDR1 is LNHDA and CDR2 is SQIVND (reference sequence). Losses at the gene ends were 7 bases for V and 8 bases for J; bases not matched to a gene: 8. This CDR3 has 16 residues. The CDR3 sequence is CASTYRGLAGGGELFF. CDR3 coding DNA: TGTGCCAGTACCTACAGGGGACTAGCGGGAGGAGGGGAGCTGTTTTTT. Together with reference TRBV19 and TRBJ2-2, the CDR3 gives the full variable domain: DGGITQSPKYLFRKEGQNVTLSCEQNLNHDAMYWYRQDPGQGLRLIYYSQIVNDFQKGDIAEGYSVSREKKESFPLTVTSAQKNPTAFYLCASTYRGLAGGGELFFGEGSRLTVL.

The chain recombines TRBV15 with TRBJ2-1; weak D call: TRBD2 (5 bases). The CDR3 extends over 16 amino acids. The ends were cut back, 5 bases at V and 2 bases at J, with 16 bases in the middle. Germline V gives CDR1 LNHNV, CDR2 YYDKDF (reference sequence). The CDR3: CATSRGSHMPYNEQFF. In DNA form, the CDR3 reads TGTGCCACCAGCCGGGGTAGTCACATGCCCTACAATGAGCAGTTCTTC.

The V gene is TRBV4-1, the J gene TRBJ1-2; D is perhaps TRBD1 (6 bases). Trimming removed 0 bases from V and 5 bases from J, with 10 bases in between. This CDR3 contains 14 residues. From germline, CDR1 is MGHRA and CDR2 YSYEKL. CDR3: CASSQDRGGYGYTF. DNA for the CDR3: TGCGCCAGCAGCCAAGATCGAGGGGGATATGGCTACACCTTC.

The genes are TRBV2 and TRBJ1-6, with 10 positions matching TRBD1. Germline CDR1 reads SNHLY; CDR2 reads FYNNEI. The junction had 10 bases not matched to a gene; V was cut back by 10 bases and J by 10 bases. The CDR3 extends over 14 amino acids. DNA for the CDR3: TGTGCCATCAGGGGGGGGACAGGGGTCTCACCCCTCCACTTT. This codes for CAIRGGTGVSPLHF.

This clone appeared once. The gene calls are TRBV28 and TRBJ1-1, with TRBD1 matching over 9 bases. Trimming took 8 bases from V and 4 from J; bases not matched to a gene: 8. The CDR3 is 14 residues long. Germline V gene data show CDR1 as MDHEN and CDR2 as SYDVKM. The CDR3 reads CASEDRGMGTEAFF. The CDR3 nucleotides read TGTGCCAGCGAGGACAGGGGAATGGGCACTGAAGCTTTCTTT.

CDR3 sequence reads: CASTIEGAGYNEQFF. CDR3 bases: TGTGCCAGCACCATCGAAGGGGCAGGCTACAATGAGCAGTTCTTC. The chain links TRBV19 to TRBJ2-1; tentatively, D is TRBD1 (5 bases). CDR3 length equals 15 residues. Germline V gene data show CDR1 as LNHDA and CDR2 as SQIVND (reference sequence). Trimming cost V 9 bases and J 3 bases, with 18 bases left between them.

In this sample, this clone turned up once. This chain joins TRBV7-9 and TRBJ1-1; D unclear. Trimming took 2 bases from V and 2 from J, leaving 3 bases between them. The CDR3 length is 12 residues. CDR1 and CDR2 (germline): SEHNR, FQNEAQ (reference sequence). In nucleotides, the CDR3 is TGTGCCAGCAGCTTAACCAACACTGAAGCTTTCTTT. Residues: CASSLTNTEAFF.

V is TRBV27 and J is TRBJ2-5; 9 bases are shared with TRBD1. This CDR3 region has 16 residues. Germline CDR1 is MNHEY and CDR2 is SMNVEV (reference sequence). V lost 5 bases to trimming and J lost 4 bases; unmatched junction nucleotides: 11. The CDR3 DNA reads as TGTGCCAGCAGTCCCTCGGGACAGGGATTGTTAGAGACCCAGTACTTC. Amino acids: CASSPSGQGLLETQYF.

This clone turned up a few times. The CDR3 DNA sequence: TGTGCCAGCAGCATCCGGGACCGAATAGATACGCAGTATTTT. The encoded protein is CASSIRDRIDTQYF. The J gene is TRBJ2-3, the V gene TRBV9; D assignment may be TRBD1 or TRBD2 (5 bases each). The germline CDR1 and CDR2 sequences are SGDLS and YYNGEE. This CDR3 region has 14 residues. The V and J ends lost 4 bases and 5 bases respectively, with 14 bases between them. The full variable domain, in which reference TRBV9 and TRBJ2-3 provide the parts outside the CDR3, is DSGVTQTPKHLITATGQRVTLRCSPRSGDLSVYWYQQSLDQGLQFLIQYYNGEERAKGNILERFSAQQFPDLHSELNLSSLELGDSALYFCASSIRDRIDTQYFGPGTRLTVL.

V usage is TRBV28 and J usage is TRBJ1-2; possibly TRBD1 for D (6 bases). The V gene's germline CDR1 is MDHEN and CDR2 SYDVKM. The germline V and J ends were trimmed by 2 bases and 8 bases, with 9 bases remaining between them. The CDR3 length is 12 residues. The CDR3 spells CASSLVGGGYTF. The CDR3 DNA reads TGTGCCAGCAGTTTAGTAGGGGGAGGCTACACCTTC.

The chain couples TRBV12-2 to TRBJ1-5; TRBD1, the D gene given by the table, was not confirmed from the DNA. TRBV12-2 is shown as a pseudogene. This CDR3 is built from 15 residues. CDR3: CASRLGTGANQPQHF. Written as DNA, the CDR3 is TGTGCAAGTCGCTTGGGGACAGGGGCTAATCAGCCCCAGCATTTT.

DNA of the CDR3: TGTGCCAGCAGCGCCCACAGGGCCGGGAACACTGAAGCTTTCTTT. It codes for CASSAHRAGNTEAFF. The rearrangement links TRBV9 to TRBJ1-1; weak D call: TRBD1 (6 bases). The V and J ends lost 3 bases and 1 base respectively, with 13 bases between them. The germline gives CDR1 SGDLS, CDR2 YYNGEE. The length of the CDR3 is 15 residues.

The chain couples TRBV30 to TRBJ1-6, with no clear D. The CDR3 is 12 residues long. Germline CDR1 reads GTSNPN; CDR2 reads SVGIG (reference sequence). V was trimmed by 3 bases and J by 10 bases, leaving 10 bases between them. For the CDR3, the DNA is TGTGCCTGGAGCCATCGCCGGTCACCCCTCCACTTT. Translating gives CAWSHRRSPLHF.

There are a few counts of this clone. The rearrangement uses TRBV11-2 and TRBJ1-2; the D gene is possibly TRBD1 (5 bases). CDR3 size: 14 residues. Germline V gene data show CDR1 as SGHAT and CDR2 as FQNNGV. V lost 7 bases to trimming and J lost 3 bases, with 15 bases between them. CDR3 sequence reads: CASTFGRDDYGYTF. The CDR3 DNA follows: TGTGCCAGCACCTTTGGGCGGGACGACTATGGCTACACCTTC.

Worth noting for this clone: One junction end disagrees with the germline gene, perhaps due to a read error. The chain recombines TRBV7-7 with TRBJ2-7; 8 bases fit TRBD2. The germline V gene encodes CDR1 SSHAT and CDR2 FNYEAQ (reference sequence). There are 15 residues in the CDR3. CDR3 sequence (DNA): TGTGCTAGCAGCTTAGCAGCGGGGGACTCCTACGAGCAGTACTTC. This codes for CASSLAAGDSYEQYF.